This TCR beta chain derives from a study of T cells after posttransplantation cyclophosphamide. Study conclusions and caveats: Recipient CMV seropositivity and CMV reactivation strongly tracked TRB clonality. Skin or GI-infiltrating T cells shared few TRB sequences with blood.

This clone showed up many times. Its matching antigen is unknown. Assay used: immunoSEQ multiplex PCR; TCRdb lists only in-frame clones, some missing. This sample carries more than 40,000 clones and no singletons, and around 2.2% goes to the top ten. Germline CDR1 reads SGHDN; CDR2 reads FVKESK. Trimming pared 1 base from V and 4 bases from J, leaving 7 bases between. CDR3 length equals 13 residues. This TCR was sampled from a man in his forties in good health, CMV-negative, and a related stem cell transplant donor. The sequenced sample was PBMCs. This chain links TRBV14 with TRBJ1-1; D gene unclear. The DNA for the CDR3 is TGTGCCAGCAGCCAAGGGTCGGGCACTGAAGCTTTCTTT. Translation gives CASSQGSGTEAFF.